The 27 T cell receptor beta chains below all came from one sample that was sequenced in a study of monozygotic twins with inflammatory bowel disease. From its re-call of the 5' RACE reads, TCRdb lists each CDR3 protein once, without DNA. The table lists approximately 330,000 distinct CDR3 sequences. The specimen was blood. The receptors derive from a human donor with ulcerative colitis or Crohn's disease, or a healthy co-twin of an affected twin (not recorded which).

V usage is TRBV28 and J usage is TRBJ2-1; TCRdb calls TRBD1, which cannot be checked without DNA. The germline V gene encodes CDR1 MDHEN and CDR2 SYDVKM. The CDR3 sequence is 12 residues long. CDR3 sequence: CASSLRGGEQFF.

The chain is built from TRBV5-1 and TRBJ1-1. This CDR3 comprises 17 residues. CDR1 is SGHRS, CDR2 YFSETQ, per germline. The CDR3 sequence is CASSLGSSGLRNTEAFF.

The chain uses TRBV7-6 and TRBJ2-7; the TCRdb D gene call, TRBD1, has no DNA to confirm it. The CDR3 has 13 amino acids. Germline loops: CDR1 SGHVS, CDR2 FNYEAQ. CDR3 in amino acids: CASSRDRDYEQYF.

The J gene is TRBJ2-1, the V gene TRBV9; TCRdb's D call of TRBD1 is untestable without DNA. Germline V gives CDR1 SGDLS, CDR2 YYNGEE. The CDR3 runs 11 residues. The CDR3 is CASSATGEQFF.

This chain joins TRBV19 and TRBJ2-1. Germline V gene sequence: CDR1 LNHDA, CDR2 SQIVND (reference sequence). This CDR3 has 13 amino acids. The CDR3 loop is CASSVLGRNEQFF.

The CDR3 region is CAGSLTRDTEAFF. The chain has TRBV7-2 and TRBJ1-1. The CDR3 runs to 13 residues. Looked up from germline, CDR1 is SGHTA and CDR2 is FQGNSA.

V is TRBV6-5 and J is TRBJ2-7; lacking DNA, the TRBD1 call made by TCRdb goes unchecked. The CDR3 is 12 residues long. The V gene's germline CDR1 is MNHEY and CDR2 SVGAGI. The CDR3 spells CASGWTGVEQYF.

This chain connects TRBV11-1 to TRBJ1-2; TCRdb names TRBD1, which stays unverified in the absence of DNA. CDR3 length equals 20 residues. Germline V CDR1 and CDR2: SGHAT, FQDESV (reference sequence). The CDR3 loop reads CASSRSMLDAWGQGHYGYTF. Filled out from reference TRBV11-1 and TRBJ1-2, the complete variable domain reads EAEVAQSPRYKITEKSQAVAFWCDPISGHATLYWYRQILGQGPELLVQFQDESVVDDSQLPKDRFSAERLKGVDSTLKIQPAELGDSAMYLCASSRSMLDAWGQGHYGYTFGSGTRLTVV.

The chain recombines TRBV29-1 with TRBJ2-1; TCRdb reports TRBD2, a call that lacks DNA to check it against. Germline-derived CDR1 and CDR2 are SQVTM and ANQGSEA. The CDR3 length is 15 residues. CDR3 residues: CSAPTGVAGVNEQFF.

CDR3 loop: CASIRSHRNRRAGETQYF. The J gene is TRBJ2-5, the V gene TRBV2; TCRdb's D call, TRBD2, is unchecked because there is no DNA. This CDR3 has 18 amino acids. The germline gives CDR1 SNHLY, CDR2 FYNNEI.

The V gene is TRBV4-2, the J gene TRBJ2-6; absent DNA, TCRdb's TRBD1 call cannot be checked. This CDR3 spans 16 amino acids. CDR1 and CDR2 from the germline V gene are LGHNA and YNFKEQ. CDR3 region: CASSQDGTTGANVLTF.

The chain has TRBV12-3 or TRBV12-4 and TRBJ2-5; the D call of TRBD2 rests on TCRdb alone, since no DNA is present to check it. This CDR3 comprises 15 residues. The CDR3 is CASSLGGLAEETQYF.

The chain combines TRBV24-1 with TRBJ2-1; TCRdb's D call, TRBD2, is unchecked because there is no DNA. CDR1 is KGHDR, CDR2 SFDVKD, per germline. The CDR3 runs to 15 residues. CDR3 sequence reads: CATSDTSGGQNEQFF.

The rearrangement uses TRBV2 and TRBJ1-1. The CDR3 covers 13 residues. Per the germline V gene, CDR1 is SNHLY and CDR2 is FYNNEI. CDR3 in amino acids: CASRAQMNTEAFF.

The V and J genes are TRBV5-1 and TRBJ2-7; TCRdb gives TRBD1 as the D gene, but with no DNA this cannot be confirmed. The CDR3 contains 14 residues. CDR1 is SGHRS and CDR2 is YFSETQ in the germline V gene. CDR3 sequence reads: CASSGARDRGEQYF.

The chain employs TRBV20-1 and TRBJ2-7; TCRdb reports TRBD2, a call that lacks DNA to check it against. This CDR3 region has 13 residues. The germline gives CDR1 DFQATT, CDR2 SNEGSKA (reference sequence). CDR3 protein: CSASRREAYEQYF.

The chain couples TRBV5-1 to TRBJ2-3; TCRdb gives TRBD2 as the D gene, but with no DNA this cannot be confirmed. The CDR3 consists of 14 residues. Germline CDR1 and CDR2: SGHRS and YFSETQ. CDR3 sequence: CASSLRTSGREVVF.

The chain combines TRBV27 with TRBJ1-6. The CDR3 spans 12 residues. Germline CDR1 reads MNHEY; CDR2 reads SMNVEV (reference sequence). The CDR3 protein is CASSWYNSPLHF.

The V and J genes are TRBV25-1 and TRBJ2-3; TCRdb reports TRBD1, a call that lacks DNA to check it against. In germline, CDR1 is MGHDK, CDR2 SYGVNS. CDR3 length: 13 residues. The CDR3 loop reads CASSEWGSDTQYF.

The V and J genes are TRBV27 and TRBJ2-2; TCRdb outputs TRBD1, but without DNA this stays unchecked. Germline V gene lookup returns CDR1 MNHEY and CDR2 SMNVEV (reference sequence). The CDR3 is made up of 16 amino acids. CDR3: CASNKAGTANTGELFF.

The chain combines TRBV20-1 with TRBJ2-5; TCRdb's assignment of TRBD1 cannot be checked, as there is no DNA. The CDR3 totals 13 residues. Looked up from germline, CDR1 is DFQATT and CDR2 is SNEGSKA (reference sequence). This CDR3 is CSAMTGGVETQYF.

CDR3 region: CASTETVYNEQFF. V gene TRBV11-1 combines with J gene TRBJ2-1; without DNA, the TCRdb call of TRBD2 cannot be checked. Looked up from germline, CDR1 is SGHAT and CDR2 is FQDESV (reference sequence). CDR3 length: 13 residues.

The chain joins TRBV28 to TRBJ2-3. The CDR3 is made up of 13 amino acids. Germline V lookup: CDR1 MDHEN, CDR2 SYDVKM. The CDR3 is CASSLIFTDTQYF.

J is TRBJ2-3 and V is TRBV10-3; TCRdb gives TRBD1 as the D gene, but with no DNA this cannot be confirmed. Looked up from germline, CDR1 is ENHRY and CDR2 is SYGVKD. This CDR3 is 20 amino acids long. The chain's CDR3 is CAIMSSADRENRLHTDTQYF.

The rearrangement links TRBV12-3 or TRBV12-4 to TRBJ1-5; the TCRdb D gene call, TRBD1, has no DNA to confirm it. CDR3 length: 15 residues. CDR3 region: CASSLTGGDNQPQHF.

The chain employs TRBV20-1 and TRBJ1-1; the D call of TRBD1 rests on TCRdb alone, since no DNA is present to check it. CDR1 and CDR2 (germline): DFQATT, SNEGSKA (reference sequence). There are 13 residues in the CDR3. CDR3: CSARDRGETEAFF.

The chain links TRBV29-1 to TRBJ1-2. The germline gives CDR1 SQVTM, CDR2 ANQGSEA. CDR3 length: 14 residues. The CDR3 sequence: CSVGQRLANYGYTF.